This TCR beta chain was obtained from a study of T-cell reconstitution after alpha-beta-depleted transplantation in children. Study findings and constraints: Counts and diversity of T cells one year after transplant came mostly from newly produced T cells.

This CDR3 has 13 residues. Germline assignment: CDR1 LGHDT and CDR2 YNNKEL (reference sequence). The ends were cut back, 4 bases at V and 6 bases at J, with 12 bases in the middle. Preparation of the TCRbeta library involved a method that used unique molecular identifiers. TCRdb processed the PCR reads anew with MiXCR; each CDR3 protein has one entry. The table lists 250,000 to 300,000 distinct CDR3 sequences, less than 9.5% of them singletons. In this sample, this clonotype turned up a few times. Antigen: not known. This TCR was recovered from a female patient aged 2 to 10 who had a stem cell transplant for Fanconi anemia, so the T cells may come from the graft donor. The sample was peripheral blood, taken 360 days after TCRalphabeta/CD19-depleted stem cell transplant. The chain employs TRBV3-1 and TRBJ1-1; D unclear. The CDR3 nucleotides are TGTGCCAGCAGCCCCCCCAGGCCTTCTGAAGCTTTCTTT. It encodes CASSPPRPSEAFF.